What follows are 9 T cell receptor beta chains derived from one specimen sequenced in a study of shared clonotypes between healthy human individuals. Naive CD8 cells lacked CD45RO, underwent positive selection for CCR7 and left out terminally differentiated effector memory CD45RA+ cells. Profiling relied on immunoSEQ multiplex PCR, and the TCRdb table lists in-frame clones only, not all of them. The top ten hold 1.2% of the sample, which has 1.5 million to 2.5 million clones, over 85% seen once. The specimen sequenced was naive CD8+ T cells sorted from blood. These receptors were obtained from a man younger than 30 in good health.

The chain uses TRBV14 and TRBJ2-4; D gene uncertain. Trimming left V 1 base short and J 1 base short, with 5 bases between. The CDR3 is 14 residues long. CDR1 and CDR2 from the germline V gene are SGHDN and FVKESK. CDR3 in DNA: TGTGCCAGCAGCCAAGGTGACGCCAAAAACATTCAGTACTTC. Encoded protein: CASSQGDAKNIQYF.

The count of this clone is one. The genes are TRBV15 and TRBJ1-5; unclear D gene. The CDR3 contains 15 residues. Trimming took 0 bases from V and 2 from J, leaving 8 bases between them. Germline V lookup: CDR1 LNHNV, CDR2 YYDKDF (reference sequence). CDR3 protein: CATSRDRVRNQPQHF. CDR3 coding DNA: TGTGCCACCAGCAGAGACCGGGTCCGCAATCAGCCCCAGCATTTT.

The chain is built from TRBV2 and TRBJ2-7; D ambiguous. Germline V gene sequence: CDR1 SNHLY, CDR2 FYNNEI. Trimming cost V 6 bases and J 3 bases, with 6 bases left between them. The CDR3 length is 11 residues. The CDR3 sequence is CASSLVYEQYF. CDR3 DNA: TGTGCCAGCAGCCTAGTCTACGAGCAGTACTTC.

V is TRBV10-3 and J is TRBJ1-4; D remains unclear. CDR3 length: 13 residues. Deletions cut 1 base from V and 4 bases from J, with 4 bases between. The germline CDR1 and CDR2 sequences are ENHRY and SYGVKD. The CDR3 bases are TGTGCCATCAGTGAGTACGGTAATGAAAAACTGTTTTTT. Its translation: CAISEYGNEKLFF.

This chain links TRBV4-1 with TRBJ2-1; no clear D. This CDR3 contains 15 residues. Germline lookup yields CDR1 MGHRA and CDR2 YSYEKL. The germline V and J ends were trimmed by 3 bases and 0 bases, with 9 bases remaining between them. DNA for the CDR3: TGCGCCAGCAGCCACCGGGCGAGCTCCTACAATGAGCAGTTCTTC. Translating gives CASSHRASSYNEQFF.

The V call is TRBV7-9, the J call TRBJ2-1; 7 positions agree with TRBD1. CDR3 length: 13 amino acids. Germline assignment: CDR1 SEHNR and CDR2 FQNEAQ (reference sequence). V shed 4 bases and J 6 bases; nucleotides not matched to a gene: 3. The CDR3 DNA reads as TGTGCCAGCAGCTCAGACAGGGTCAATGAGCAGTTCTTC. It specifies CASSSDRVNEQFF.

The gene calls are TRBV4-3 and TRBJ2-2, with D tentatively TRBD1 (5 bases). Deletions cut 8 bases from V and 0 bases from J, with 13 bases between. The CDR3 totals 15 residues. Germline V gene data show CDR1 as LGHNA and CDR2 as YSLEER. Written as DNA, the CDR3 is TGCGCCAGCTCTTTAGGGGTTTCGAACACCGGGGAGCTGTTTTTT. Protein product: CASSLGVSNTGELFF.

Concerning this clone: This sample also contains other DNA sequences that code for the same CDR3. The chain joins TRBV6-5 to TRBJ2-7, with 11 bases matching TRBD1. V was pared by 3 bases and J by 4 bases, with 5 bases of the junction left unmatched. Germline V lookup: CDR1 MNHEY, CDR2 SVGAGI. This CDR3 has 15 amino acids. The CDR3 coding sequence is TGTGCCAGCAGTTATTCGGACAGGGGGCAATACGAGCAGTACTTC. Translating it yields CASSYSDRGQYEQYF.

This chain links TRBV5-6 with TRBJ2-7; D is uncertain. With 4 bases removed from V and 11 bases from J, the gap between germline ends came to 16 bases. CDR3 length: 12 amino acids. CDR1 is SGHDT, CDR2 YYEEEE, per germline. CDR3 sequence: CASSLAGFPEYF. The CDR3 DNA reads as TGTGCCAGCAGCCTTGCCGGGTTCCCGGAGTACTTC.